A single sample gave rise to the 12 T cell receptor beta chains below, sequenced in a study of T cells in narcolepsy. Data came from immunoSEQ multiplex PCR; TCRdb stores just in-frame clones and leaves some out. The sample has roughly 35,000 clones; around 80% are singletons. Sequences were obtained from memory (CD45RA-) CD4+ T cells from blood. These receptors were collected from a human donor in good health.

This chain connects TRBV9 to TRBJ1-2, with D uncertain. Germline V lookup: CDR1 SGDLS, CDR2 YYNGEE. CDR3 size: 17 residues. The germline V and J ends were trimmed by 0 bases and 1 base, with 16 bases remaining between them. In nucleotides, the CDR3 is TGTGCCAGCAGCGTAGCTCAGGAGGCCCCCCTTAACTATGGCTACACCTTC. As protein: CASSVAQEAPLNYGYTF.

The chain carries TRBV6-6 and TRBJ2-1, with D uncertain. Between the trimmed V and J ends, which lost 0 bases and 5 bases, there was a span of 8 bases. Germline V gene lookup returns CDR1 MNHNY and CDR2 SVGAGI (reference sequence). CDR3 size: 14 residues. CDR3 amino acids: CASSYSGQNNEQFF. DNA for the CDR3: TGTGCCAGCAGTTACTCTGGCCAGAACAATGAGCAGTTCTTC.

The chain uses TRBV5-1 and TRBJ2-6, with D perhaps TRBD1 or TRBD2 (5 bases each). The CDR3 covers 15 residues. V gave up 3 bases and J gave up 2 bases, with 9 bases separating them. Germline CDR1 reads SGHRS; CDR2 reads YFSETQ. The CDR3 region is CASSWGIPGANVLTF. As DNA, the CDR3 is TGCGCCAGCAGCTGGGGGATCCCTGGGGCCAACGTCCTGACTTTC.

V gene TRBV19 combines with J gene TRBJ2-5; 10 bases line up with TRBD2. The J call is in doubt because the DNA end fits TRBJ2-7 better. CDR1 is LNHDA and CDR2 is SQIVND in the germline V gene (reference sequence). The CDR3 loop spans 15 amino acids. The CDR3 is CASSYRTSGTYEQYF. CDR3 bases: TGTGCCAGTAGCTACCGGACTAGCGGAACCTACGAGCAGTACTTC.

The chain is built from TRBV11-3 and TRBJ2-5, with a weak D call TRBD2 (6 bases). Trimming took off 6 bases at V and 7 bases at J, with 12 bases between the two ends. Germline V gene sequence: CDR1 SGHNT, CDR2 YENEEA. The CDR3 consists of 12 residues. CDR3 loop: CASSTNGGTQYF. The CDR3 DNA is TGTGCCAGCAGTACTAACGGGGGGACCCAGTACTTC.

This clone was detected a few times. The chain uses TRBV19 and TRBJ2-6, with D perhaps being TRBD1 or TRBD2 (5 bases each). The CDR3 loop spans 16 amino acids. V lost 4 bases and J 0 bases, leaving 10 bases between the germline ends. Germline CDR1 and CDR2: LNHDA and SQIVND (reference sequence). In nucleotides, the CDR3 is TGTGCCAGTAGTAGGGGACGCAACTCTGGGGCCAACGTCCTGACTTTC. Translation: CASSRGRNSGANVLTF.

J is TRBJ2-5 and V is TRBV7-2; perhaps D is TRBD1 or TRBD2 (6 bases each). The CDR3 is 15 amino acids. The germline gives CDR1 SGHTA, CDR2 FQGNSA. Trimming stripped 5 bases from V and 4 bases from J, with 17 bases between. The CDR3 coding sequence is TGTGCCAGCAGCCCCCTCTCGGGGGCTTTAGAGACCCAGTACTTC. Translated: CASSPLSGALETQYF. Full variable domain (missing parts from reference TRBV7-2 and TRBJ2-5): GAGVSQSPSNKVTEKGKDVELRCDPISGHTALYWYRQSLGQGLEFLIYFQGNSAPDKSGLPSDRFSAERTGGSVSTLTIQRTQQEDSAVYLCASSPLSGALETQYFGPGTRLLVL.

The genes are TRBV4-1 and TRBJ1-5, with D perhaps matching TRBD1 (6 bases). The ends were cut back, 5 bases at V and 4 bases at J, with 12 bases in the middle. The germline V gene has CDR1 MGHRA and CDR2 YSYEKL. The CDR3 consists of 14 residues. For the CDR3, the DNA is TGCGCCAGCAGCTCCCCGACAGGTAATCAGCCCCAGCATTTT. Its protein is CASSSPTGNQPQHF.

This rearrangement joins TRBV18 to TRBJ2-1, with D possibly matching TRBD2 (6 bases). The CDR3 covers 15 residues. Per the germline V gene, CDR1 is KGHSH and CDR2 is LQKENI. V lost 3 bases, J lost 8 bases, and 17 bases lay in between. CDR3 nucleotide sequence: TGTGCCAGCTCACCGCTCCTCGTCGGGAGCGATGAGCAGTTCTTC. Translation: CASSPLLVGSDEQFF.

The chain has TRBV6-1 and TRBJ2-4; D gene unclear. This CDR3 comprises 18 residues. The germline V and J ends were trimmed by 4 bases and 7 bases, with 26 bases remaining between them. CDR1 MNHNS and CDR2 SASEGT come from the germline V gene. The CDR3 loop reads CASSGPPTPGLTINIQYF. The CDR3 bases are TGTGCCAGCAGTGGGCCCCCTACTCCGGGCCTCACGATTAACATTCAGTACTTC.

This clone was seen only a few times. CDR3 coding DNA: TGTGCCAGCTCACCTACTCTAGGACAGAACTATGGCTACACCTTC. Translation gives CASSPTLGQNYGYTF. The chain is built from TRBV18 and TRBJ1-2; D is perhaps TRBD1 (6 bases). Trimming removed 3 bases from V and 2 bases from J, with 13 bases in between. CDR1 is KGHSH, CDR2 LQKENI, per germline. CDR3 size: 15 residues.

This clone was observed a handful of times. The chain carries TRBV6-5 and TRBJ2-1; the D is unclear. Germline lookup yields CDR1 MNHEY and CDR2 SVGAGI. This CDR3 region has 13 residues. Trimming shortened V by 5 bases and J by 4 bases, and 9 bases separated the two germline ends. CDR3 protein: CASSVAIYNEQFF. The CDR3 DNA follows: TGTGCCAGCAGTGTCGCGATATACAATGAGCAGTTCTTC.